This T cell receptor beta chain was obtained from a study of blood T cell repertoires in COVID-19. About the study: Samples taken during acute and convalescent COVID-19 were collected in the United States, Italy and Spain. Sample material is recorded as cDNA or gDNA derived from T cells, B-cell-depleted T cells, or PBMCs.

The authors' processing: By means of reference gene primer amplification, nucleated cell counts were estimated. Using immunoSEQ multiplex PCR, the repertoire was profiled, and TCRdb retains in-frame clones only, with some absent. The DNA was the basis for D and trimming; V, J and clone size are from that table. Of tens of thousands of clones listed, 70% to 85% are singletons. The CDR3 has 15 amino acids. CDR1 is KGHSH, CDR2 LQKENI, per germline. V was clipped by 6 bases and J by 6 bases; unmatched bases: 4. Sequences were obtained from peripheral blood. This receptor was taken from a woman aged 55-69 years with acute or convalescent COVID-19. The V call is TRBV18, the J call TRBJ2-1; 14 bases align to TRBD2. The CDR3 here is CASSPTSGGVNEQFF. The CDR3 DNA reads TGTGCCAGCTCTCCGACTAGCGGGGGGGTCAATGAGCAGTTCTTC.